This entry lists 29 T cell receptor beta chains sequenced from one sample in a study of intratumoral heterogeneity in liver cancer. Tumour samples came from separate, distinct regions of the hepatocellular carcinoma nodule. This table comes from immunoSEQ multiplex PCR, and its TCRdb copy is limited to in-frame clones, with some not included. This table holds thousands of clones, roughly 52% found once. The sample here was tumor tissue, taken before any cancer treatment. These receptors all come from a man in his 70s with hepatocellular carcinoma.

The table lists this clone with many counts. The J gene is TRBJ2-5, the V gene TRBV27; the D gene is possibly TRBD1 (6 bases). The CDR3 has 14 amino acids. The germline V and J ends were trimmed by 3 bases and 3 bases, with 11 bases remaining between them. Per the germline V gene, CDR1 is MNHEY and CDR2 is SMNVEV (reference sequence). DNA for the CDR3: TGTGCCAGCAGTTTTACAGGGACCGAAGAGACCCAGTACTTC. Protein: CASSFTGTEETQYF.

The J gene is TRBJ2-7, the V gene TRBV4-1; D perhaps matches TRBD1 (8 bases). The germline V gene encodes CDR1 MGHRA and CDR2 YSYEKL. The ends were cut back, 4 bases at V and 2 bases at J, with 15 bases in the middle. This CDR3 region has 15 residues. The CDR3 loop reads CASSPGQGGTYEQYV. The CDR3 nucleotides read TGCGCCAGCAGCCCCGGACAGGGAGGGACCTACGAGCAGTACGTC.

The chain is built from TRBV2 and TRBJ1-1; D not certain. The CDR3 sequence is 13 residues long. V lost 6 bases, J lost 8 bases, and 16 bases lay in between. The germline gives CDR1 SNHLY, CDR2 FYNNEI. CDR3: CASRPTPSREAFF. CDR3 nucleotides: TGTGCCAGCAGGCCTACCCCGAGTCGGGAAGCTTTCTTT. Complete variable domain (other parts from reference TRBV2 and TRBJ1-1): EPEVTQTPSHQVTQMGQEVILRCVPISNHLYFYWYRQILGQKVEFLVSFYNNEISEKSEIFDDQFSVERPDGSNFTLKIRSTKLEDSAMYFCASRPTPSREAFFGQGTRLTVV.

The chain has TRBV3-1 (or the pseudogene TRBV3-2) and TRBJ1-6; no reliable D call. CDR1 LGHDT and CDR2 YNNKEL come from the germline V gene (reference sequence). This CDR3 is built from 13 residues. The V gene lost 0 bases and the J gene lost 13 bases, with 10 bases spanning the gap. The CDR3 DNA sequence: TGTGCCAGCAGCCAAGATCGTCAAGACCCCCTCCACTTT. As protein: CASSQDRQDPLHF.

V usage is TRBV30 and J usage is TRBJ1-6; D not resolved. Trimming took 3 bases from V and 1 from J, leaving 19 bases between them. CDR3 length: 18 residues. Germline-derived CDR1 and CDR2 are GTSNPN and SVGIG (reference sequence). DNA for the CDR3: TGTGCCTGGAGAACCGGCGAAGGGCCGGGTTCCTATAATTCACCCCTCCACTTT. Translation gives CAWRTGEGPGSYNSPLHF.

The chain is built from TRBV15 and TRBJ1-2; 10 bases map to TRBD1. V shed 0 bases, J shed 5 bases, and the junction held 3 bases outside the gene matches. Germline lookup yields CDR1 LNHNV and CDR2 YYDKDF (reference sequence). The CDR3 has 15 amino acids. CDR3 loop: CATSRETGGWYGYTF. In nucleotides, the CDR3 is TGTGCCACCAGCAGAGAGACAGGGGGCTGGTATGGCTACACCTTC.

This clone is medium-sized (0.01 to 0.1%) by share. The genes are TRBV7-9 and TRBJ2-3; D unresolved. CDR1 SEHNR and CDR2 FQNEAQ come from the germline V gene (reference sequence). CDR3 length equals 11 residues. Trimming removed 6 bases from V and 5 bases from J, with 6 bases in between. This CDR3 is CASSRLDTQYF. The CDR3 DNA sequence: TGTGCCAGCAGTAGGTTAGATACGCAGTATTTT.

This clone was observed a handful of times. As DNA, the CDR3 is TGTGCCAGCAGTATAGGGACAGGGCTCGACGAGCAGTACTTC. The encoded protein is CASSIGTGLDEQYF. The chain recombines TRBV6-6 with TRBJ2-7, with TRBD1 identical over 9 bases. This CDR3 contains 14 residues. Germline CDR1 and CDR2: MNHNY and SVGAGI (reference sequence). Unmatched junction bases numbered 7, after V lost 5 bases and J lost 5 bases.

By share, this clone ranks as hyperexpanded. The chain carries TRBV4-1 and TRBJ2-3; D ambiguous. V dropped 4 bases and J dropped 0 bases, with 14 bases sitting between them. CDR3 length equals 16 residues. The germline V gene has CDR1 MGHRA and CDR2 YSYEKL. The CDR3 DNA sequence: TGCGCCAGCAGCCCAGCATCCGAGACTAGCACAGATACGCAGTATTTT. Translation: CASSPASETSTDTQYF.

CDR3 region: CSVGAGIAQPQHF. The CDR3, as DNA: TGCAGCGTTGGTGCGGGGATTGCTCAGCCCCAGCATTTT. V gene TRBV29-1 combines with J gene TRBJ1-5; D gene unclear. Germline V lookup: CDR1 SQVTM, CDR2 ANQGSEA. The CDR3 contains 13 residues. V lost 4 bases and J lost 6, with 13 bases in between.

The CDR3 sequence is CASSVGRVSDGYTF. The DNA of the CDR3 is TGTGCCAGCAGCGTCGGCAGGGTTAGCGATGGCTACACCTTC. This chain uses TRBV9 with TRBJ1-2; a weak D match, TRBD1 (5 bases). Trimming removed 2 bases from V and 6 bases from J, with 14 bases in between. The CDR3 covers 14 residues. CDR1 is SGDLS and CDR2 is YYNGEE in the germline V gene.

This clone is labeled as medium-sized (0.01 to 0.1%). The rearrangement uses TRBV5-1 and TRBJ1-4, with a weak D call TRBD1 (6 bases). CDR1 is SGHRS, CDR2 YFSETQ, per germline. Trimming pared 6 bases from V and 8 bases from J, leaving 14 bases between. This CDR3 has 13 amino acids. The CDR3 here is CASTRGVGEKLFF. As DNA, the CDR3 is TGCGCCAGCACTAGGGGGGTTGGCGAAAAACTGTTTTTT. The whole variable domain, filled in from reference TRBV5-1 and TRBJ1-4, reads KAGVTQTPRYLIKTRGQQVTLSCSPISGHRSVSWYQQTPGQGLQFLFEYFSETQRNKGNFPGRFSGRQFSNSRSEMNVSTLELGDSALYLCASTRGVGEKLFFGSGTQLSVL.

CDR3 protein: CASSLVAAQGAYYGYTF. The CDR3 nucleotides are TGTGCCAGCAGTTTAGTGGCGGCGCAGGGGGCTTACTATGGCTACACCTTC. This chain connects TRBV28 to TRBJ1-2, with 8 bases fitting TRBD1. J gave up 3 bases and V 2 bases, and 11 bases lay outside the gene matches. CDR3 size: 17 residues. From germline, CDR1 is MDHEN and CDR2 SYDVKM.

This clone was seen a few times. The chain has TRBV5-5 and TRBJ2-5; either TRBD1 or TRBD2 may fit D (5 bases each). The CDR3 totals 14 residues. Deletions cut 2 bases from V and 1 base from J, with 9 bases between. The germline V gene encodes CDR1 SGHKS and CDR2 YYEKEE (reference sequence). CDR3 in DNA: TGTGCCAGCAGCTTTGGGGACCTCCAAGAGACCCAGTACTTC. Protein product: CASSFGDLQETQYF.

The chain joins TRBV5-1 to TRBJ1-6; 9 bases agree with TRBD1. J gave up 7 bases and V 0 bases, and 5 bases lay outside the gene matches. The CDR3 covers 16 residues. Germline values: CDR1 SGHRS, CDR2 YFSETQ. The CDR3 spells CASSLGQGVGNSPLHF. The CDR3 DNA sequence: TGCGCCAGCAGCTTGGGACAGGGGGTTGGAAATTCACCCCTCCACTTT.

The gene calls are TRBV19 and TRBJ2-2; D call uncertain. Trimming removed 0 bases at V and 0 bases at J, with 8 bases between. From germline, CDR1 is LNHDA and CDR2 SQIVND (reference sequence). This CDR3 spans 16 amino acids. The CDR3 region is CASSIDNSPNTGELFF. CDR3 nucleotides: TGTGCCAGTAGTATAGATAACAGCCCGAACACCGGGGAGCTGTTTTTT.

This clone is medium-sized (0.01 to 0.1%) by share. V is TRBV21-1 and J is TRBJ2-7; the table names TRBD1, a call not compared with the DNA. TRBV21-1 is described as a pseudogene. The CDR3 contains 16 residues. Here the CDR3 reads CASLGQSSHQIYEQYF. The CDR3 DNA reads TGTGCCAGCTTGGGCCAGTCGTCCCACCAGATCTACGAGCAGTACTTC.

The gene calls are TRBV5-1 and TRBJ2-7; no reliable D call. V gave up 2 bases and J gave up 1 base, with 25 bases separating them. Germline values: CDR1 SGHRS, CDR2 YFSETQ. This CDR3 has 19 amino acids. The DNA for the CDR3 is TGCGCCAGCAGCTTTAAGGCGGACGGCCGTACGCAGGAATCCTACGAGCAGTACGTC. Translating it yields CASSFKADGRTQESYEQYV.

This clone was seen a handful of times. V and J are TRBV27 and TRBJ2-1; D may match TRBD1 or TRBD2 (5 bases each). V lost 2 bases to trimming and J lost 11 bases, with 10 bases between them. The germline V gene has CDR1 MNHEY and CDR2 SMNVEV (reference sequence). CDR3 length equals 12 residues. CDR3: CASSLEGHQQFF. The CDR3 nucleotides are TGTGCCAGCAGTTTAGAGGGGCACCAGCAGTTCTTC.

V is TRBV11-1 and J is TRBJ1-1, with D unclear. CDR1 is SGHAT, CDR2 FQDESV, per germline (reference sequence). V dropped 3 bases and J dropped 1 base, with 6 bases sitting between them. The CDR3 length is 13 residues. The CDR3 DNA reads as TGTGCCAGCAGCTTTTGGGGGAACACTGAAGCTTTCTTT. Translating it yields CASSFWGNTEAFF.

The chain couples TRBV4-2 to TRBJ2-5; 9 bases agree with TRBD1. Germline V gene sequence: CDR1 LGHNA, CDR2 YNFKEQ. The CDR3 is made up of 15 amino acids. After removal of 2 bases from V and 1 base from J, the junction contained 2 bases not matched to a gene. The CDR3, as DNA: TGTGCCAGCAGCCAAAGGACAGGGGTCCAAGAGACCCAGTACTTC. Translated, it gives CASSQRTGVQETQYF.

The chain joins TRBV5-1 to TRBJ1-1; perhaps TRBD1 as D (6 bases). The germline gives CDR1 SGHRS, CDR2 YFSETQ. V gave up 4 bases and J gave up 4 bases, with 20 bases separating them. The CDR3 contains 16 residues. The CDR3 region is CASSPLPRGEFTEAFF. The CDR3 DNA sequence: TGCGCCAGCAGCCCCCTCCCCAGGGGAGAGTTCACTGAAGCTTTCTTT. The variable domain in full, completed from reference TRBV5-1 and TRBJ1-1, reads KAGVTQTPRYLIKTRGQQVTLSCSPISGHRSVSWYQQTPGQGLQFLFEYFSETQRNKGNFPGRFSGRQFSNSRSEMNVSTLELGDSALYLCASSPLPRGEFTEAFFGQGTRLTVV.

The CDR3 reads CASCLAGFETQYF. The CDR3 DNA reads as TGTGCCAGTTGCCTAGCGGGGTTTGAGACCCAGTACTTC. The chain couples TRBV12-3 or TRBV12-4 to TRBJ2-5; TRBD2 aligns across 9 bases. This CDR3 is built from 13 residues. V was pared by 9 bases and J by 5 bases, with 7 bases of the junction left unmatched.

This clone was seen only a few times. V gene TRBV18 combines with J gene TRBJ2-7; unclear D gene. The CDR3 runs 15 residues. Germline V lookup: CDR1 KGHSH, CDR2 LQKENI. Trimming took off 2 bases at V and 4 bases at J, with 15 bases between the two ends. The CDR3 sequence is CASSPFTVGWYEQYF. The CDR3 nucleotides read TGTGCCAGCTCACCATTTACCGTTGGTTGGTACGAGCAGTACTTC. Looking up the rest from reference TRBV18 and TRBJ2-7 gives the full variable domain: NAGVMQNPRHLVRRRGQEARLRCSPMKGHSHVYWYRQLPEEGLKFMVYLQKENIIDESGMPKERFSAEFPKEGPSILRIQQVVRGDSAAYFCASSPFTVGWYEQYFGPGTRLTVT.

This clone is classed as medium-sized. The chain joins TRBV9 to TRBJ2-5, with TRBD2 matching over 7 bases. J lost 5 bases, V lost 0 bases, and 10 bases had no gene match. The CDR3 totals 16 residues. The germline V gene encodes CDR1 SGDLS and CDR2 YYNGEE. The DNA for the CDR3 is TGTGCCAGCAGCGTAGACGGGGGAGGGATGGGTGAGACCCAGTACTTC. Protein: CASSVDGGGMGETQYF. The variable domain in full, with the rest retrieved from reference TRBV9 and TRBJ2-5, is DSGVTQTPKHLITATGQRVTLRCSPRSGDLSVYWYQQSLDQGLQFLIQYYNGEERAKGNILERFSAQQFPDLHSELNLSSLELGDSALYFCASSVDGGGMGETQYFGPGTRLLVL.

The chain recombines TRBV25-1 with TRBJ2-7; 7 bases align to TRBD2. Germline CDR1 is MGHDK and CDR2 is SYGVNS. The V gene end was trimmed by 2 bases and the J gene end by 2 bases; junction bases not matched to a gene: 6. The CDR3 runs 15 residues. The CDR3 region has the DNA TGTGCCAGCAGTGAACTGAGCGGGGAAGCCTACGAGCAGTACTTC. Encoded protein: CASSELSGEAYEQYF.

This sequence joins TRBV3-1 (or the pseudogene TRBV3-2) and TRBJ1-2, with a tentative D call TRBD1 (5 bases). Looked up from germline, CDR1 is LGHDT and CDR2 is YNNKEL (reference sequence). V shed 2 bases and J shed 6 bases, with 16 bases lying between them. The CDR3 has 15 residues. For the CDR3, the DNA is TGTGCCAGCAGCCAACCAGGGAGGTGGGGGAATGGCTACACCTTC. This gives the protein CASSQPGRWGNGYTF.

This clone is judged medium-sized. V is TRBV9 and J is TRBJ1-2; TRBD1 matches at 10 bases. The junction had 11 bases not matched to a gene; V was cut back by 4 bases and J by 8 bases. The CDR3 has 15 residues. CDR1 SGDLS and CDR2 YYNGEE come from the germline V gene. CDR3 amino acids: CASSPGGTGVGGYTF. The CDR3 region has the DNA TGTGCCAGCAGCCCGGGAGGGACAGGGGTGGGAGGCTACACCTTC.

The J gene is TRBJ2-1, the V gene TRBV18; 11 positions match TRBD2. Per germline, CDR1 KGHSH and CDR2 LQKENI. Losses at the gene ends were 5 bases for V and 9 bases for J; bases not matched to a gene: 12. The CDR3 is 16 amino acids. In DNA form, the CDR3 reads TGTGCCAGCTCATCAATACTAGCGGGGGCCGGGGGTGAGCAGTTCTTC. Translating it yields CASSSILAGAGGEQFF.